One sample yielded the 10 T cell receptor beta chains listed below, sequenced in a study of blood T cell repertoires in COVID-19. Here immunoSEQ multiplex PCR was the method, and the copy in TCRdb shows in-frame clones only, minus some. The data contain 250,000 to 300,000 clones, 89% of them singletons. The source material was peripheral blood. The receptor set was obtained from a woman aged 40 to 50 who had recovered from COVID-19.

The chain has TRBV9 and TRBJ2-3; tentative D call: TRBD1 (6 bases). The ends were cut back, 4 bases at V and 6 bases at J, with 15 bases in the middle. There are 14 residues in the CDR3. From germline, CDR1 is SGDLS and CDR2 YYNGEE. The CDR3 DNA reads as TGTGCCAGCAGCCCTTTAGGGGGTAAGGATACGCAGTATTTT. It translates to CASSPLGGKDTQYF.

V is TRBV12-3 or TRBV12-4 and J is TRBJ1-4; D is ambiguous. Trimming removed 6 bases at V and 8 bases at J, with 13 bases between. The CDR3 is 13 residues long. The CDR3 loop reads CASSPMWAEKLFF. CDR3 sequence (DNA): TGTGCCAGCAGCCCTATGTGGGCCGAAAAACTGTTTTTT.

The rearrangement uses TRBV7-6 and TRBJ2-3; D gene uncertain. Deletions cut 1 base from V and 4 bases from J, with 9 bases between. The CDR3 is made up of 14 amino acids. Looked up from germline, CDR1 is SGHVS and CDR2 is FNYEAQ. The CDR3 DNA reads TGTGCCAGCAGCTTAGTCCCCCTGTCAGATACGCAGTATTTT. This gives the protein CASSLVPLSDTQYF.

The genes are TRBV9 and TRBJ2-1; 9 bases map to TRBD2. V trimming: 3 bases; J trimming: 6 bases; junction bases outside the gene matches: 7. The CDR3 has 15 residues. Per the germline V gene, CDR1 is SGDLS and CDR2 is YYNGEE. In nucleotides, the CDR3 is TGTGCCAGCAGCGGAGGACTAGCGCGACTCAATGAGCAGTTCTTC. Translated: CASSGGLARLNEQFF.

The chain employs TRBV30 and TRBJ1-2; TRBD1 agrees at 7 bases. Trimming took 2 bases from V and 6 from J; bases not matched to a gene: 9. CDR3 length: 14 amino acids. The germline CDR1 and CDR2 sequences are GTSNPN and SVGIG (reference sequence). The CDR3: CAWSLMGTEDGYTF. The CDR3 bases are TGTGCCTGGAGTCTCATGGGGACAGAGGATGGCTACACCTTC.

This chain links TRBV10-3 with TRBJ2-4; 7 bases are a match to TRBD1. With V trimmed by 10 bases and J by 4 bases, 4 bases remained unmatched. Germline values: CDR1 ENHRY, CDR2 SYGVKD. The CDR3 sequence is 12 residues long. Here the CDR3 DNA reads TGTGCCACCGGGACAGAGAAAAACATTCAGTACTTC. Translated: CATGTEKNIQYF.

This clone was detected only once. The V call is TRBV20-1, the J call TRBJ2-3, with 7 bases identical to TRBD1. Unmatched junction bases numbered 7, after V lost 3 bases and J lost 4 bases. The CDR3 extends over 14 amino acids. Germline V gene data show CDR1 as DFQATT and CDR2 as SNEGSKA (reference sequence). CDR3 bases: TGCAGTGCTAGTCCGGGTAGGGGGCCAGATACGCAGTATTTT. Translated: CSASPGRGPDTQYF.

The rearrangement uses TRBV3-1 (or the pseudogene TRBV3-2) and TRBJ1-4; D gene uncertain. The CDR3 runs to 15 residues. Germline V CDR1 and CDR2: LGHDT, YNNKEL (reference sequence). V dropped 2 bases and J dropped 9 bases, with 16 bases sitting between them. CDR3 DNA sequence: TGTGCCAGCAGCCAACTAACCGGGGTGGGCAAAAAACTGTTTTTT. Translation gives CASSQLTGVGKKLFF.

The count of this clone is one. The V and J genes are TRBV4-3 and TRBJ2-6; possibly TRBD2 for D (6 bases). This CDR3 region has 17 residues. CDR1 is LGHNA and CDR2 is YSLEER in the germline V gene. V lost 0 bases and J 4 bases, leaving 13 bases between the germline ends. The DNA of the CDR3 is TGCGCCAGCAGCCAAGATGGAGACAGCGGGGGGGCCAACGTCCTGACTTTC. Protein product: CASSQDGDSGGANVLTF.

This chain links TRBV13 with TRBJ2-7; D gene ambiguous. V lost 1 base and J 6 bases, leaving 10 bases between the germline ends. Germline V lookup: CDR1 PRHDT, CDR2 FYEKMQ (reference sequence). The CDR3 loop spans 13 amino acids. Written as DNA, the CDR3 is TGTGCCAGCAGCTTAGCCCCCCCCTCCGAGCAGTACGTC. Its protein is CASSLAPPSEQYV.